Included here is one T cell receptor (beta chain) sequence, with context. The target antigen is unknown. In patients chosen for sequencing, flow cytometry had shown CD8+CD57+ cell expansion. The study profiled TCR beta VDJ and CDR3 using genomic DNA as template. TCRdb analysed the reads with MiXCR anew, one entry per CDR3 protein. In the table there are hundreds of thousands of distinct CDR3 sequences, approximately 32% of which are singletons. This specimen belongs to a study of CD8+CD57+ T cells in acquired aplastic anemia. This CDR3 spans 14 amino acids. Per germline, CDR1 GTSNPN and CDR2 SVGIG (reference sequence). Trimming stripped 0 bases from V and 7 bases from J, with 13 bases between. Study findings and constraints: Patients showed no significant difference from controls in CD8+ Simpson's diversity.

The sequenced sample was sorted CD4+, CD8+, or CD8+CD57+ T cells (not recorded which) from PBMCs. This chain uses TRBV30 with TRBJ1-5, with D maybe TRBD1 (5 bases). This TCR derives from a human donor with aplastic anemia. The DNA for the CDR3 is TGTGCCTGGAGTGTTAGGGGTCGGGGACAGCCCCAGCATTTT. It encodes CAWSVRGRGQPQHF. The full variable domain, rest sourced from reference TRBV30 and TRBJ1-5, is SQTIHQWPATLVQPVGSPLSLECTVEGTSNPNLYWYRQAAGRGLQLLFYSVGIGQISSEVPQNLSASRPQDRQFILSSKKLLLSDSGFYLCAWSVRGRGQPQHFGDGTRLSIL.